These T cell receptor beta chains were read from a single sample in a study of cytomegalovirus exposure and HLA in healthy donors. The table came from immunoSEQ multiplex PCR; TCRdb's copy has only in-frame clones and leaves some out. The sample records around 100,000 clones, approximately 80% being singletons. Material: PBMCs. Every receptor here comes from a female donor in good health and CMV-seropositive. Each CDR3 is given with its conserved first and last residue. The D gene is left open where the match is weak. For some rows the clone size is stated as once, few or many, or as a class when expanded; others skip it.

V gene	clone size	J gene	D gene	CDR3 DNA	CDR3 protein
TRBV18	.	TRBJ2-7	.	TGTGCCAGCTCAGCCCAGCGCGAGCAGTACTTC	CASSAQREQYF
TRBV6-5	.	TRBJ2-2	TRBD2	TGTGCCAGCAGAGAAACGGGGGGGTCTCGGCGGGAGCTGTTTTTT	CASRETGGSRRELFF
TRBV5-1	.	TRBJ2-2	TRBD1	TGCGCCAGCAGCTTAGGGCAGGGGGCCACCGGGGAGCTGTTTTTT	CASSLGQGATGELFF
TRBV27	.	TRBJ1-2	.	TGTGCCAGCAGCCCACGAGGAACGAACTATGGCTACACCTTC	CASSPRGTNYGYTF
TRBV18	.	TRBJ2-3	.	TGTGCCAGCTCACCAGCCCTAGCGCTGGGGGCAGATACGCAGTATTTT	CASSPALALGADTQYF
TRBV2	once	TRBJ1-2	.	TGTGCCAGCAGCCCCGAGGGCTATGGCTACACCTTC	CASSPEGYGYTF
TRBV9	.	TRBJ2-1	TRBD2	TGTGCCAGCAGCGTAGGGGGCGGGAGGAGGGGGGAGCAGTTCTTC	CASSVGGGRRGEQFF
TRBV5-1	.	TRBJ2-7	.	TGCGCCAGCACCACAGCACCAACCGCCCACGAGCAGTACTTC	CASTTAPTAHEQYF
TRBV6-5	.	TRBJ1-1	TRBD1	TGTGCCAGCAGTTACTCGACAGGGGGTTGGACTGAAGCTTTCTTT	CASSYSTGGWTEAFF
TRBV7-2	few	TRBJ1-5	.	TGTGCCAGCAGCATACTTGGGAGGGGTCAGCCCCAGCATTTT	CASSILGRGQPQHF
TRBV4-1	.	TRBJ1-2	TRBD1	TGCGCCAGCAGCCAAGACCGTAAACCCGACAGGGTAGCTGGCTACACCTTC	CASSQDRKPDRVAGYTF
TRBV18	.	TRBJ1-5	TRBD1	TGTGCCAGCTCACCAAAAGGTGTGAGGGACAGGGGTAATCAGCCCCAGCATTTT	CASSPKGVRDRGNQPQHF
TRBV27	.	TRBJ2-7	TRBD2	TGTGCCAGCAGTTTCTTACTAGCGCGCTCCTACGAGCAGTACTTC	CASSFLLARSYEQYF
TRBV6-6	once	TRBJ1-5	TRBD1	TGTGCCAGCACCGCACAGGGGGCCCGGGGCAATCAGCCCCAGCATTTT	CASTAQGARGNQPQHF
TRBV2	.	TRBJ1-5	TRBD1	TGTGCCAGCCAACGTTCGGACAGGCTTAGGCAGCCCCAGCATTTT	CASQRSDRLRQPQHF
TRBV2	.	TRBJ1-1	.	TGTGCCAGCAGTGATTGGGGCGGCACTGAAGCTTTCTTT	CASSDWGGTEAFF
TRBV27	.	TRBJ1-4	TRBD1	TGTGCCAGCAGCCCAACATCTTTAGATTCAGCCGGGACAGGACGACCTAATGAAAAACTGTTTTTT	CASSPTSLDSAGTGRPNEKLFF
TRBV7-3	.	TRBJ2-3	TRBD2	TGTGCCAGCAGGTCTCTAGCGGGGCGAGCAGATACGCAGTATTTT	CASRSLAGRADTQYF
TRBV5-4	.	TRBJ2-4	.	TGTGCCAGCAGCTTGTCTGGAGGGCCATTGAACATTCAGTACTTC	CASSLSGGPLNIQYF
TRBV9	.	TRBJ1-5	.	TGTGCCAGCAGCGTAGACGGCGGAGTTGCTCAGCCCCAGCATTTT	CASSVDGGVAQPQHF
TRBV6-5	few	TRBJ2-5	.	TGTGCCAGCAGTTACTCGCCTAGCGAGCGGCAAGAGACCCAGTACTTC	CASSYSPSERQETQYF
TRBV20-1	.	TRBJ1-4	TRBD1	TGCAGTGCTGACAGGGGGGAAAAACTGTTTTTT	CSADRGEKLFF
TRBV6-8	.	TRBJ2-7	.	TGTGCCAGTAGTTCCGGGACATCACTCCGAAAGCAGTACTTC	CASSSGTSLRKQYF
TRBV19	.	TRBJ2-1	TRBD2	TGTGCCACTGGACTAGCGGGAAGATACAATGAGCAGTTCTTC	CATGLAGRYNEQFF
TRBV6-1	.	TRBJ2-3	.	TGTGCCAGCAGTGAACGGGCGGGATTCACAGATACGCAGTATTTT	CASSERAGFTDTQYF
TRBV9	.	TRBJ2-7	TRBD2	TGTGCCAGCAGCGTAGGAAGCGGGAGCAGTTACGAGCAGTACTTC	CASSVGSGSSYEQYF
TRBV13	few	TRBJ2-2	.	TGTGCCAGCAGCTTAGGGGGGAGGCCGGGCACCGGGGAGCTGTTTTTT	CASSLGGRPGTGELFF
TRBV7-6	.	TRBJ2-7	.	TGTGCCAGCAGCCTCGGGACTTATCGGAACGAGCAGTACTTC	CASSLGTYRNEQYF
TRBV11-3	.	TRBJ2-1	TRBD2	TGTGCCAGCAGCTTAGATCTAGCGGTAGGGTATGGGGAGCAGTTCTTC	CASSLDLAVGYGEQFF
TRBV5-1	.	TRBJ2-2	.	TGCGCCAGCAGCTTGCTAGCGACGAACACCGGGGAGCTGTTTTTT	CASSLLATNTGELFF
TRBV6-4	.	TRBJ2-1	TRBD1	TGTGCCAGCAGTCCAATTTCCGGGACAGGCAATGAGCAGTTCTTC	CASSPISGTGNEQFF
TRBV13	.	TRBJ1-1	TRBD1	TGTGCCAGCAGCCGTATCACAGGGGGCTATACTGAAGCTTTCTTT	CASSRITGGYTEAFF
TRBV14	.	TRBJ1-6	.	TGTGCCAGCAGGGGGGCAGGGAATTCACCCCTCCACTTT	CASRGAGNSPLHF
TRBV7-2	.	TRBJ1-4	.	TGTGCCAGCAGCTTAGGAAGGCTGGGGGCGAAACTGTTTTTT	CASSLGRLGAKLFF
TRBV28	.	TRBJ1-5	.	TGTGCCAGCAGTTTTGCCGGACAGTCACATAGCAATCAGCCCCAGCATTTT	CASSFAGQSHSNQPQHF
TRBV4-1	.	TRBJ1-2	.	TGCGCCAGCAGCGCGATCGGAGTGAACTATGGCTACACCTTC	CASSAIGVNYGYTF
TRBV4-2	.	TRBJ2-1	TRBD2	TGTGCCAGCAGCCAAGATCTGACTCGGGGGGGCATGGGTGAGCAGTTCTTC	CASSQDLTRGGMGEQFF
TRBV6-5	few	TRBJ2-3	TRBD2	TGTGCCAGCAGGCGGGACTACACAGATACGCAGTATTTT	CASRRDYTDTQYF
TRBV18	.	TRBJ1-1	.	TGTGCCAGCTCACAAGGGGTTTCCAACACTGAAGCTTTCTTT	CASSQGVSNTEAFF
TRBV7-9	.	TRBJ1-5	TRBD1	TGTGCCAGCAGCCCCACCGGGACAGGGGGCAATCAGCCCCAGCATTTT	CASSPTGTGGNQPQHF
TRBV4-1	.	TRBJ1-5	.	TGCGCCAGCAGCCACCTAAGCAATCAGCCCCAGCATTTT	CASSHLSNQPQHF
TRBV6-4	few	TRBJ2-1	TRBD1	TGTGCCAGCAGTGTCCTGACAGGGCCCTATGAGCAGTTCTTC	CASSVLTGPYEQFF
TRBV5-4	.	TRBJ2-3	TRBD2	TGTGCCAGCAGCGGAGGGGTCGCGGGAGGGCTAAGCACAGATACGCAGTATTTT	CASSGGVAGGLSTDTQYF
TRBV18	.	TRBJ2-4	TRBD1	TGTGCCAGCTCACGGGTCCCGGGACAGGGTTCGGGGGCCAAAAACATTCAGTACTTC	CASSRVPGQGSGAKNIQYF
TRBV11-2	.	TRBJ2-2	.	TGTGCCAGCAGCTTAGCGGGGGTATACGGGGAGCTGTTTTTT	CASSLAGVYGELFF
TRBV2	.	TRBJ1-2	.	TGTGCCAGCAGTGACCAGGCCGACTATGGCTACACCTTC	CASSDQADYGYTF
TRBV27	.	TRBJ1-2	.	TGTGCCAGCAGTTTAGGGGCGGGAGGGGGATTGGGCTATGGCTACACCTTC	CASSLGAGGGLGYGYTF
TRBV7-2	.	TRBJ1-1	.	TGTGCCAGCAGCCTATCTTGGAGGAACACTGAAGCTTTCTTT	CASSLSWRNTEAFF
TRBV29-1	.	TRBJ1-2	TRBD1	TGCAGCGTTCTCGACAGGGGGCGAGGCTATGGCTACACCTTC	CSVLDRGRGYGYTF
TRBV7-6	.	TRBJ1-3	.	TGTGCCAGCAGCTTGGCGGTGTCTGGAAACACCATATATTTT	CASSLAVSGNTIYF